Below, 30 T cell receptor beta chains from the same sample are listed, as sequenced in a study of cytomegalovirus exposure and HLA in healthy donors. Amplification used 60 Vbeta primers and 13 Jbeta primers. Some clones are missing from TCRdb's copy, which holds only in-frame ones; the method was immunoSEQ multiplex PCR. Here the sample spans about 180,000 clones, about 80% being singletons. The material sequenced was PBMCs. The receptors were gathered from a woman aged 25-40 years in good health and CMV-seronegative.

This clone appeared once. The V call is TRBV18, the J call TRBJ1-4; weak D call: TRBD1 (5 bases). The CDR3 totals 13 residues. V was shortened by 6 bases and J by 8 bases, with 13 bases between the two germline ends. CDR1 is KGHSH and CDR2 is LQKENI in the germline V gene. CDR3 DNA: TGTGCCAGCTCGTCCCAGGGAGGCGAAAAACTGTTTTTT. Its translation: CASSSQGGEKLFF. The full variable domain, its missing parts supplied by reference TRBV18 and TRBJ1-4, is NAGVMQNPRHLVRRRGQEARLRCSPMKGHSHVYWYRQLPEEGLKFMVYLQKENIIDESGMPKERFSAEFPKEGPSILRIQQVVRGDSAAYFCASSSQGGEKLFFGSGTQLSVL.

The rearrangement joins TRBV25-1 to TRBJ2-7; D possibly corresponds to TRBD1 (5 bases). Per germline, CDR1 MGHDK and CDR2 SYGVNS. The CDR3 has 15 amino acids. With 6 bases removed from V and 1 base from J, the gap between germline ends came to 16 bases. The CDR3 region has the DNA TGTGCCAGCAGGGCGTACAGGTCTGGATCCTACGAGCAGTACTTC. Its protein is CASRAYRSGSYEQYF.

The J gene is TRBJ1-1, the V gene TRBV7-9; D possibly corresponds to TRBD1 (6 bases). CDR1 is SEHNR, CDR2 FQNEAQ, per germline (reference sequence). Deletions cut 7 bases from V and 6 bases from J, with 21 bases between. The CDR3 totals 15 residues. CDR3 protein: CASTITRGIEPEAFF. The CDR3 region has the DNA TGTGCCAGCACCATAACGAGGGGGATCGAACCTGAAGCTTTCTTT.

This clone was seen only once. The V and J genes are TRBV5-6 and TRBJ2-3, with D maybe TRBD2 (6 bases). The CDR3 is 16 residues long. CDR1 is SGHDT, CDR2 YYEEEE, per germline. V lost 5 bases and J 0 bases, leaving 16 bases between the germline ends. CDR3 protein: CASRFYGGASTDTQYF. The DNA for the CDR3 is TGTGCCAGCAGATTTTACGGCGGGGCTAGCACAGATACGCAGTATTTT. Drawing the rest from reference TRBV5-6 and TRBJ2-3, the complete variable domain is DAGVTQSPTHLIKTRGQQVTLRCSPKSGHDTVSWYQQALGQGPQFIFQYYEEEERQRGNFPDRFSGHQFPNYSSELNVNALLLGDSALYLCASRFYGGASTDTQYFGPGTRLTVL.

The chain recombines TRBV7-2 with TRBJ2-7, with D possibly being TRBD1 (5 bases). The CDR3 is 14 amino acids. The ends were cut back, 2 bases at V and 3 bases at J, with 11 bases in the middle. Germline V gives CDR1 SGHTA, CDR2 FQGNSA. CDR3 sequence: CASSLTDRYYEQYF. The DNA of the CDR3 is TGTGCCAGCAGCTTAACCGACAGATACTACGAGCAGTACTTC.

This chain connects TRBV4-3 to TRBJ2-7; 9 bases are shared with TRBD1. The CDR3 totals 16 residues. V was clipped by 2 bases and J by 4 bases; unmatched bases: 9. From germline, CDR1 is LGHNA and CDR2 YSLEER. DNA for the CDR3: TGCGCCAGCAGCCAATTAACAGGGGGCGCAGTGTACGAGCAGTACTTC. As protein: CASSQLTGGAVYEQYF.

The chain combines TRBV4-2 with TRBJ1-1, with TRBD1 matching over 12 bases. This CDR3 is built from 17 residues. Per germline, CDR1 LGHNA and CDR2 YNFKEQ. With 6 bases clipped from V and 0 bases from J, the junction kept 8 bases outside the gene matches. CDR3 protein: CASRRDRGRSMNTEAFF. The DNA for the CDR3 is TGTGCCAGCAGGCGGGACAGGGGGCGAAGCATGAACACTGAAGCTTTCTTT.

This chain connects TRBV18 to TRBJ1-1, with D uncertain. Germline loops: CDR1 KGHSH, CDR2 LQKENI. The V gene lost 2 bases and the J gene lost 7 bases, with 20 bases spanning the gap. The CDR3 length is 16 residues. This chain's CDR3 is CASSPSGIGGIIEAFF. In nucleotides, the CDR3 is TGTGCCAGCTCACCAAGTGGCATCGGCGGAATAATTGAAGCTTTCTTT.

This clone was observed a few times. The gene calls are TRBV9 and TRBJ1-1; D gene ambiguous. The length of the CDR3 is 14 residues. V was clipped by 3 bases and J by 1 base, with 10 bases between them. The germline gives CDR1 SGDLS, CDR2 YYNGEE. Here the CDR3 reads CASSAVNGNTEAFF. In DNA form, the CDR3 reads TGTGCCAGCAGCGCCGTGAACGGGAACACTGAAGCTTTCTTT.

The chain employs TRBV5-6 and TRBJ2-7, with D hard to call. Deletions cut 0 bases from V and 6 bases from J, with 10 bases between. The CDR3 length is 13 residues. Germline V gives CDR1 SGHDT, CDR2 YYEEEE. As DNA, the CDR3 is TGTGCCAGCAGCTTGGCCCCTCGGAGCGAGCAGTACTTC. Translated, it gives CASSLAPRSEQYF.

This CDR3 is CASMGAGKETQYF. The CDR3 nucleotides are TGTGCCAGCATGGGAGCGGGAAAAGAGACCCAGTACTTC. The chain employs TRBV27 and TRBJ2-5; 7 bases align to TRBD2. The CDR3 consists of 13 residues. Trimming at V came to 7 bases and at J to 3 bases, leaving 5 bases not matched to a gene. Germline-derived CDR1 and CDR2 are MNHEY and SMNVEV (reference sequence).

This sequence joins TRBV15 and TRBJ1-2; D is undetermined. The CDR3 covers 12 residues. V dropped 1 base and J dropped 6 bases, with 6 bases sitting between them. Per germline, CDR1 LNHNV and CDR2 YYDKDF (reference sequence). CDR3 nucleotides: TGTGCCACCAGCAGAGTATCCGATGGCTACACCTTC. Translation gives CATSRVSDGYTF.

This clone was counted a single time. The chain couples TRBV4-1 to TRBJ2-7; 10 nucleotides match TRBD2. V gave up 4 bases and J gave up 1 base; unmatched junction bases: 4. This CDR3 spans 15 amino acids. Germline V CDR1 and CDR2: MGHRA, YSYEKL. CDR3 amino acids: CASSPGLALSYEQYF. In nucleotides, the CDR3 is TGCGCCAGCAGCCCGGGACTAGCGCTTTCCTACGAGCAGTACTTC.

This clone appeared a few times. The chain joins TRBV18 to TRBJ1-4; possibly TRBD1 for D (5 bases). The germline V gene has CDR1 KGHSH and CDR2 LQKENI. The CDR3 covers 16 residues. With 3 bases removed from V and 8 bases from J, the gap between germline ends came to 19 bases. CDR3 bases: TGTGCCAGCTCACCCCTTGGCCCAGGGTCAAGGGAAAAACTGTTTTTT. It is translated as CASSPLGPGSREKLFF.

This sequence joins TRBV5-1 and TRBJ1-5, with a possible D match to TRBD1 (5 bases). There are 14 residues in the CDR3. Trimming took off 1 base at V and 0 bases at J, with 5 bases between the two ends. The V gene's germline CDR1 is SGHRS and CDR2 YFSETQ. The CDR3 protein is CASSLQGSNQPQHF. The CDR3 coding sequence is TGCGCCAGCAGCTTGCAGGGTAGCAATCAGCCCCAGCATTTT.

The chain carries TRBV4-3 and TRBJ2-2, with D possibly TRBD2 on 5 matching bases. CDR3 size: 17 residues. V shed 0 bases and J shed 0 bases, with 11 bases lying between them. The germline V gene has CDR1 LGHNA and CDR2 YSLEER. CDR3 bases: TGCGCCAGCAGCCAAGATCTTACCGGGGCGAACACCGGGGAGCTGTTTTTT. Protein sequence: CASSQDLTGANTGELFF.

This chain connects TRBV19 to TRBJ1-4; no clear D. Trimming took 3 bases from V and 1 from J, leaving 9 bases between them. CDR3 size: 15 residues. CDR1 and CDR2 from the germline V gene are LNHDA and SQIVND (reference sequence). The CDR3 region has the DNA TGTGCCAGTAGTATGGGAGTCAGAACTAATGAAAAACTGTTTTTT. Translated, it gives CASSMGVRTNEKLFF. Looking up the rest from reference TRBV19 and TRBJ1-4 gives the full variable domain: DGGITQSPKYLFRKEGQNVTLSCEQNLNHDAMYWYRQDPGQGLRLIYYSQIVNDFQKGDIAEGYSVSREKKESFPLTVTSAQKNPTAFYLCASSMGVRTNEKLFFGSGTQLSVL.

This clone has only one observation. The rearrangement uses TRBV4-1 and TRBJ2-3, with 10 positions matching TRBD2. Germline lookup yields CDR1 MGHRA and CDR2 YSYEKL. With V trimmed by 0 bases and J by 0 bases, 9 bases remained unmatched. CDR3 length: 19 residues. Here the CDR3 DNA reads TGCGCCAGCAGCCAAGATTCTAGCGGGGGACAAACTAGCACAGATACGCAGTATTTT. Translation gives CASSQDSSGGQTSTDTQYF.

This chain links TRBV7-9 with TRBJ2-2, with 7 nucleotides matching TRBD1. The CDR3 extends over 15 amino acids. The J segment lost 5 bases and the V segment lost 1 base, leaving 4 bases of the junction unmatched. CDR1 is SEHNR, CDR2 FQNEAQ, per germline (reference sequence). The CDR3: CASSLDGRGTGELFF. The CDR3 region has the DNA TGTGCCAGCAGCTTAGACGGCAGGGGGACCGGGGAGCTGTTTTTT.

The chain carries TRBV30 and TRBJ1-4; D perhaps matches TRBD1 (5 bases). Trimming removed 4 bases at V and 8 bases at J, with 11 bases between. CDR3 length: 12 residues. The germline CDR1 and CDR2 sequences are GTSNPN and SVGIG (reference sequence). CDR3 residues: CAWTRAGEKLFF. The CDR3 nucleotides read TGTGCCTGGACCAGGGCTGGGGAAAAACTGTTTTTT.

This clone was seen once. The rearrangement joins TRBV25-1 to TRBJ1-6; unclear D gene. Germline V gene data show CDR1 as MGHDK and CDR2 as SYGVNS. The V gene lost 5 bases and the J gene lost 5 bases, with 19 bases spanning the gap. CDR3 length equals 17 residues. CDR3 bases: TGTGCCAGCAGTCCCCGACTCGGGAAGATGGATAATTCACCCCTCCACTTT. Residues: CASSPRLGKMDNSPLHF.

This rearrangement joins TRBV6-1 to TRBJ1-6, with D unclear. The CDR3 extends over 15 amino acids. Between the trimmed V and J ends, which lost 6 bases and 6 bases, there was a span of 15 bases. The V gene's germline CDR1 is MNHNS and CDR2 SASEGT. The CDR3: CASSGQAIGNSPLHF. The CDR3 bases are TGTGCCAGCAGCGGTCAGGCAATCGGTAATTCACCCCTCCACTTT.

CDR3 DNA sequence: TGTGCCAGCAGTTACTTTGGGGGGGGGTTTAATGAAAAACTGTTTTTT. This translates into CASSYFGGGFNEKLFF. V is TRBV6-5 and J is TRBJ1-4, with D maybe TRBD1 (5 bases). CDR3 length: 16 residues. Germline V gene sequence: CDR1 MNHEY, CDR2 SVGAGI. The V end was cut by 1 base, the J end by 4 bases, with 13 bases between.

This clone was found a few times. The rearrangement joins TRBV6-1 to TRBJ2-7; TRBD1 is a possible D gene (6 bases). This CDR3 has 14 residues. V lost 6 bases and J lost 2, with 14 bases in between. Germline V CDR1 and CDR2: MNHNS, SASEGT. CDR3 protein: CASRDTGKAYEQYF. For the CDR3, the DNA is TGTGCCAGCAGGGACACAGGGAAGGCCTACGAGCAGTACTTC.

The J gene is TRBJ1-2, the V gene TRBV6-5, with TRBD1 as a possible D gene (6 bases). The CDR3 totals 14 residues. Trimming took off 4 bases at V and 1 base at J, with 10 bases between the two ends. CDR1 is MNHEY, CDR2 SVGAGI, per germline. The CDR3 DNA sequence: TGTGCCAGCAGTTGGGGGCCGGTTAACTATGGCTACACCTTC. It yields the protein CASSWGPVNYGYTF.

V usage is TRBV2 and J usage is TRBJ1-2, with 7 bases identical to TRBD1. There are 17 residues in the CDR3. The V and J ends lost 2 bases and 4 bases, in that order; junction bases with no gene match: 13. CDR1 is SNHLY, CDR2 FYNNEI, per germline. The CDR3 reads CASSEFVGAGGGYGYTF. CDR3 in DNA: TGTGCCAGCAGTGAATTTGTAGGGGCAGGGGGAGGCTATGGCTACACCTTC.

The chain couples TRBV15 to TRBJ2-5, with D perhaps TRBD2 (6 bases). The CDR3 has 16 amino acids. The germline V gene encodes CDR1 LNHNV and CDR2 YYDKDF (reference sequence). With 5 bases removed from V and 1 base from J, the gap between germline ends came to 17 bases. The CDR3 DNA follows: TGTGCCACCAGCGCTTGGGTCTTGGGGGGCCAAGAGACCCAGTACTTC. This sequence encodes CATSAWVLGGQETQYF.

This chain uses TRBV2 with TRBJ2-5; 11 bases fit TRBD2. The J call may be faulty, since TRBJ2-7 better matches the DNA end. This CDR3 is 15 amino acids long. CDR1 is SNHLY and CDR2 is FYNNEI in the germline V gene. CDR3 loop: CASSGGLADSYEQYF. DNA for the CDR3: TGTGCCAGCAGTGGGGGACTAGCGGATTCCTACGAGCAGTACTTC.

This clone appeared once. The chain carries TRBV5-6 and TRBJ2-7, with 10 bases lining up with TRBD2. J lost 2 bases, V lost 4 bases, and 12 bases had no gene match. CDR3 size: 17 residues. Germline lookup yields CDR1 SGHDT and CDR2 YYEEEE. CDR3 nucleotides: TGTGCCAGCAGCCCCCGGACTAGCGGACCTTTCCCCTACGAGCAGTACTTC. Protein: CASSPRTSGPFPYEQYF. The whole variable domain, filled in from reference TRBV5-6 and TRBJ2-7, reads DAGVTQSPTHLIKTRGQQVTLRCSPKSGHDTVSWYQQALGQGPQFIFQYYEEEERQRGNFPDRFSGHQFPNYSSELNVNALLLGDSALYLCASSPRTSGPFPYEQYFGPGTRLTVT.

The J gene is TRBJ1-2, the V gene TRBV27, with TRBD1 as a possible D gene (5 bases). The CDR3 totals 13 residues. V was clipped by 3 bases and J by 5 bases, with 10 bases between them. Germline assignment: CDR1 MNHEY and CDR2 SMNVEV (reference sequence). In DNA, the CDR3 is TGTGCCAGCAGTTTGGCCGGGGGATATGGCTACACCTTC. It encodes CASSLAGGYGYTF.